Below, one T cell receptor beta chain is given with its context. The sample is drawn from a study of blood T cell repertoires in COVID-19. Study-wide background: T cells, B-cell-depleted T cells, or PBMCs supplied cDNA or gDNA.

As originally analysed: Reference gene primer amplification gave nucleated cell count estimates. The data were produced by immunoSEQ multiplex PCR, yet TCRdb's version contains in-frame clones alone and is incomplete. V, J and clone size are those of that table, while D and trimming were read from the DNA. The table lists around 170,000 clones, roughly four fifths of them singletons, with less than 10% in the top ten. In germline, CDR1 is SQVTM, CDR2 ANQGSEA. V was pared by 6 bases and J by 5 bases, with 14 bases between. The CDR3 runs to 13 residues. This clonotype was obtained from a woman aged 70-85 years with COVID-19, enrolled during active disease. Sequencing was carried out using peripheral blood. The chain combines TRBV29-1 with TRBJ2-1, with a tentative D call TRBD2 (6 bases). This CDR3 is CSVDYHSNNEQFF. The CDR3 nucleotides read TGCAGCGTGGACTACCACTCTAACAATGAGCAGTTCTTC.